The 8 T cell receptor beta chains listed next were all sequenced from one sample in a study of regulatory dendritic cells for organ transplantation. Sequencing was performed with immunoSEQ multiplex PCR; in TCRdb, only in-frame clones are kept and a portion is missing. Counted here are 25,000 to 30,000 clones, more than 70% occurring once; the ten biggest clones make up roughly 0.4%. Sequenced sample: naive CD8+ T cells from blood. The subset was: CD45RA+ naive T cells. These receptors originate from a human donor in good health.

The chain joins TRBV4-3 to TRBJ2-1; 7 positions match TRBD2. From germline, CDR1 is LGHNA and CDR2 YSLEER. The CDR3 spans 15 residues. Trimming at V came to 0 bases and at J to 8 bases, leaving 7 bases not matched to a gene. The CDR3 is CASSQDASSGHEQFF. Here the CDR3 DNA reads TGCGCCAGCAGCCAAGACGCCTCTAGCGGTCATGAGCAGTTCTTC.

The chain combines TRBV9 with TRBJ1-1; TRBD1 might be the D (5 bases). Germline V gives CDR1 SGDLS, CDR2 YYNGEE. The CDR3 runs 17 residues. Between the trimmed V and J ends, which lost 6 bases and 0 bases, there was a span of 21 bases. Here the CDR3 reads CASTPEGALFMNTEAFF. The DNA of the CDR3 is TGTGCCAGCACCCCGGAAGGGGCCTTATTCATGAACACTGAAGCTTTCTTT. The whole variable domain, remainder taken from reference TRBV9 and TRBJ1-1, is DSGVTQTPKHLITATGQRVTLRCSPRSGDLSVYWYQQSLDQGLQFLIQYYNGEERAKGNILERFSAQQFPDLHSELNLSSLELGDSALYFCASTPEGALFMNTEAFFGQGTRLTVV.

The V and J genes are TRBV5-6 and TRBJ2-7; a possible D gene is TRBD2 (6 bases). The CDR3 totals 16 residues. Germline V gene sequence: CDR1 SGHDT, CDR2 YYEEEE. The V end was cut by 1 base, the J end by 2 bases, with 16 bases between. The CDR3 DNA follows: TGTGCCAGCAGCTTGTACCCAGGAGGGTCAGCCTACGAGCAGTACTTC. Translation gives CASSLYPGGSAYEQYF.

This clone has only one observation. CDR3: CAIRRLGPKGGEKLFF. In DNA, the CDR3 is TGTGCCATCAGGAGATTAGGACCCAAAGGGGGTGAAAAACTGTTTTTT. V usage is TRBV10-3 and J usage is TRBJ1-4, with D tentatively TRBD1 (6 bases). There are 16 residues in the CDR3. Between the trimmed V and J ends, which lost 6 bases and 7 bases, there was a span of 21 bases. Germline V CDR1 and CDR2: ENHRY, SYGVKD.

The rearrangement uses TRBV5-6 and TRBJ2-3; TRBD1 agrees at 9 bases. J gave up 5 bases and V 4 bases, and 8 bases lay outside the gene matches. Per germline, CDR1 SGHDT and CDR2 YYEEEE. CDR3 size: 15 residues. The chain's CDR3 is CASSGRDREVDTQYF. The CDR3 nucleotides read TGTGCCAGCAGCGGCCGGGACAGGGAGGTAGATACGCAGTATTTT. The entire variable domain, with the rest obtained from reference TRBV5-6 and TRBJ2-3, is as follows: DAGVTQSPTHLIKTRGQQVTLRCSPKSGHDTVSWYQQALGQGPQFIFQYYEEEERQRGNFPDRFSGHQFPNYSSELNVNALLLGDSALYLCASSGRDREVDTQYFGPGTRLTVL.

The V gene is TRBV4-1, the J gene TRBJ2-1, with 9 bases aligning to TRBD2. V lost 6 bases to trimming and J lost 10 bases; unmatched junction nucleotides: 10. This CDR3 contains 14 residues. Germline lookup yields CDR1 MGHRA and CDR2 YSYEKL. CDR3 nucleotide sequence: TGCGCCAGCAGTCGAGGACTAGCGATCGGAGAGCAGTTCTTC. It is translated as CASSRGLAIGEQFF.

The rearrangement uses TRBV7-8 and TRBJ1-5, with D possibly TRBD1 on 6 matching bases. Trimming cost V 4 bases and J 1 base, with 11 bases left between them. The CDR3 loop spans 15 amino acids. Per the germline V gene, CDR1 is SGHVS and CDR2 is FQNEAQ. The CDR3 bases are TGTGCCAGCAGCTACCTCGGACAGAGCAATCAGCCCCAGCATTTT. It yields the protein CASSYLGQSNQPQHF.

The chain combines TRBV29-1 with TRBJ2-7, with D possibly TRBD1 on 6 matching bases. The CDR3 spans 11 residues. V was shortened by 4 bases and J by 5 bases, with 9 bases between the two germline ends. Looked up from germline, CDR1 is SQVTM and CDR2 is ANQGSEA. The CDR3 DNA reads TGCAGCGTTGTCAGGGGTCACGAGCAGTACTTC. Protein: CSVVRGHEQYF.